The 8 T cell receptor beta chains presented below share a single source sample, sequenced in a study of T cell changes during pregnancy in multiple sclerosis. Measured with immunoSEQ multiplex PCR; TCRdb has only the in-frame clones, and not every one. This table has some 44,000 clones, approximately 90% appearing once. Sequencing used CD4+ T cells from peripheral blood mononuclear cells, obtained in the third trimester of pregnancy. The receptors come from a female donor with multiple sclerosis, enrolled in a pregnancy study.

This clone was observed once. J is TRBJ2-1 and V is TRBV7-2, with D perhaps matching TRBD1 (7 bases). The CDR3 extends over 17 amino acids. Trimming took 1 base from V and 8 from J, leaving 21 bases between them. Germline V gene data show CDR1 as SGHTA and CDR2 as FQGNSA. The CDR3 spells CASSLGLAGGSSHEQFF. The CDR3 coding sequence is TGTGCCAGCAGCTTAGGGCTAGCAGGGGGGTCGAGCCATGAGCAGTTCTTC.

The V call is TRBV7-8, the J call TRBJ2-1; 9 bases are a match to TRBD2. Losses at the gene ends were 5 bases for V and 8 bases for J; bases not matched to a gene: 13. Per germline, CDR1 SGHVS and CDR2 FQNEAQ. The CDR3 has 16 amino acids. The CDR3: CASSPRVAGAHDEQFF. The CDR3 region has the DNA TGTGCCAGCAGCCCGCGGGTAGCGGGAGCTCACGATGAGCAGTTCTTC.

The chain has TRBV15 and TRBJ2-2; 7 positions agree with TRBD1. Germline V gene data show CDR1 as LNHNV and CDR2 as YYDKDF (reference sequence). CDR3 size: 15 residues. V was pared by 3 bases and J by 5 bases, with 6 bases of the junction left unmatched. CDR3 protein: CATSSYRGWTGELFF. The CDR3 DNA reads TGTGCCACCAGCAGCTACAGGGGATGGACCGGGGAGCTGTTTTTT.

V usage is TRBV19 and J usage is TRBJ2-7; TRBD1 matches at 10 bases. The CDR3 sequence is 12 residues long. Trimming cost V 10 bases and J 7 bases; bases outside gene matches: 7. Germline values: CDR1 LNHDA, CDR2 SQIVND (reference sequence). CDR3 residues: CANRQGASEQYF. CDR3 nucleotides: TGTGCCAACCGACAGGGGGCGAGTGAGCAGTACTTC.

This chain links TRBV5-1 with TRBJ1-2, with 7 bases fitting TRBD1. Germline CDR1 is SGHRS and CDR2 is YFSETQ. Germline trimming cut 4 bases from V and 5 bases from J; bases unmatched to any gene: 5. This CDR3 has 13 amino acids. The CDR3 region is CASSEGQLYGYTF. In DNA form, the CDR3 reads TGCGCCAGCAGCGAGGGACAGCTTTATGGCTACACCTTC.

The chain employs TRBV18 and TRBJ2-1, with 9 positions matching TRBD2. This CDR3 is built from 16 residues. CDR1 and CDR2 (germline): KGHSH, LQKENI. J lost 3 bases, V lost 0 bases, and 3 bases had no gene match. The CDR3 DNA sequence: TGTGCCAGCTCACCACCGTCACTAGCGGGCTACAATGAGCAGTTCTTC. Translating gives CASSPPSLAGYNEQFF.

This chain uses TRBV7-3 with TRBJ2-2, with D tentatively TRBD2 (5 bases). Trimming pared 2 bases from V and 0 bases from J, leaving 10 bases between. CDR1 SGHTA and CDR2 FQGTGA come from the germline V gene. The CDR3 is 16 residues long. CDR3 sequence reads: CASSLFEAANTGELFF. The CDR3 DNA follows: TGTGCCAGCAGCTTATTCGAAGCGGCGAACACCGGGGAGCTGTTTTTT.

The rearrangement uses TRBV5-6 and TRBJ2-2; 9 bases are a match to TRBD1. The CDR3 is 16 residues long. V lost 2 bases and J lost 7; bases outside the gene matches: 9. Germline V gene lookup returns CDR1 SGHDT and CDR2 YYEEEE. Written as DNA, the CDR3 is TGTGCCAGCAGCTTAATCGGGACAGGGAGAAACGGGGAGCTGTTTTTT. It translates to CASSLIGTGRNGELFF.